The rows below give T cell receptor beta chains drawn from one sample of a study of identical twins. TCRdb redid the calling of the 5' RACE reads with MiXCR, one entry per CDR3 protein. Found here are fewer than 900,000 distinct CDR3 sequences, 21% of them singletons; the top ten hold roughly 4%. These same records also appear under a second study, on T cells expressing NK-cell markers.

Specimen: PBMCs. The receptors originated from a woman between 18 and 29 years old in good health. Each CDR3 is given with its conserved first and last residue. The D gene is left open where the match is weak. Clone size appears in some rows only: once, few, many, or a class for an expanded clone.

J gene: TRBJ2-7
clone size: .
V gene: TRBV29-1
D gene: .
CDR3 protein: CSVGMGGPISYEQYF
CDR3 DNA: TGCAGCGTTGGGATGGGGGGACCAATTTCCTACGAGCAGTACTTC

J gene: TRBJ2-7
clone size: few
V gene: TRBV11-2
D gene: TRBD2
CDR3 protein: CASSLGYWGSGRASSYEQYF
CDR3 DNA: TGTGCCAGCAGCTTAGGTTATTGGGGGAGCGGGAGGGCCTCCTCCTACGAGCAGTACTTC

J gene: TRBJ2-3
clone size: many
V gene: TRBV20-1
D gene: .
CDR3 protein: CSARDLRSPAPDTQYF
CDR3 DNA: TGCAGTGCTAGAGATCTGAGGAGCCCTGCCCCAGATACGCAGTATTTT

J gene: TRBJ1-5
clone size: many
V gene: TRBV5-1
D gene: .
CDR3 protein: CASSLQGDQPQHF
CDR3 DNA: TGCGCCAGCAGCTTGCAAGGGGATCAGCCCCAGCATTTT

J gene: TRBJ2-3
clone size: few
V gene: TRBV5-1
D gene: TRBD1
CDR3 protein: CASSGPRQTGEITDTQYF
CDR3 DNA: TGCGCCAGCAGCGGCCCGCGACAGACAGGGGAGATTACAGATACGCAGTATTTT

J gene: TRBJ2-7
clone size: few
V gene: TRBV4-3
D gene: .
CDR3 protein: CASKQRPHSYEQYF
CDR3 DNA: TGCGCCAGCAAACAGAGGCCCCATTCCTACGAGCAGTACTTC

J gene: TRBJ2-3
clone size: .
V gene: TRBV12-3/TRBV12-4
D gene: .
CDR3 protein: CAISGYTQYF
CDR3 DNA: TGTGCCATCTCGGGGTATACGCAGTATTTT

J gene: TRBJ1-2
clone size: .
V gene: TRBV6-5
D gene: .
CDR3 protein: CASSYEGANPVNGYTF
CDR3 DNA: TGTGCCAGCAGTTACGAAGGGGCTAATCCCGTTAATGGCTACACCTTC

J gene: TRBJ2-6
clone size: .
V gene: TRBV5-1
D gene: .
CDR3 protein: CASSLRGAAKTSSGANVLTF
CDR3 DNA: TGCGCCAGCAGCTTAAGGGGGGCAGCAAAAACCAGCTCTGGGGCCAACGTCCTGACTTTC

J gene: TRBJ2-3
clone size: .
V gene: TRBV12-3/TRBV12-4
D gene: .
CDR3 protein: CASRREASTDTQYF
CDR3 DNA: TGTGCCAGCAGACGGGAAGCTAGCACAGATACGCAGTATTTT

J gene: TRBJ2-1
clone size: few
V gene: TRBV24-1
D gene: TRBD2
CDR3 protein: CATSDSRTSDSNEQFF
CDR3 DNA: TGTGCCACCAGTGATTCGAGAACTAGCGACTCCAATGAGCAGTTCTTC

J gene: TRBJ2-2
clone size: once
V gene: TRBV7-8
D gene: .
CDR3 protein: CVSSRYLGSGELFF
CDR3 DNA: TGTGTCAGCAGCCGTTACCTTGGGTCCGGGGAGCTGTTTTTT

J gene: TRBJ2-1
clone size: few
V gene: TRBV11-1
D gene: .
CDR3 protein: CASSQKVGGTNQPSSYNEQFF
CDR3 DNA: TGTGCCAGCAGCCAAAAGGTGGGGGGAACTAACCAACCGAGCTCCTACAATGAGCAGTTCTTC

J gene: TRBJ2-7
clone size: few
V gene: TRBV29-1
D gene: .
CDR3 protein: CSVEGTPGNSYEQYF
CDR3 DNA: TGCAGCGTTGAAGGTACTCCCGGAAACTCCTACGAGCAGTACTTC

J gene: TRBJ2-5
clone size: many
V gene: TRBV7-2
D gene: TRBD2
CDR3 protein: CASSLVFGTSGPATQYF
CDR3 DNA: TGTGCCAGCAGCTTAGTGTTTGGGACTAGCGGCCCTGCGACCCAGTACTTC

J gene: TRBJ2-1
clone size: .
V gene: TRBV5-6
D gene: TRBD2
CDR3 protein: CASSLGREIYNEQFF
CDR3 DNA: TGTGCCAGCAGCTTAGGGCGGGAGATCTACAATGAGCAGTTCTTC